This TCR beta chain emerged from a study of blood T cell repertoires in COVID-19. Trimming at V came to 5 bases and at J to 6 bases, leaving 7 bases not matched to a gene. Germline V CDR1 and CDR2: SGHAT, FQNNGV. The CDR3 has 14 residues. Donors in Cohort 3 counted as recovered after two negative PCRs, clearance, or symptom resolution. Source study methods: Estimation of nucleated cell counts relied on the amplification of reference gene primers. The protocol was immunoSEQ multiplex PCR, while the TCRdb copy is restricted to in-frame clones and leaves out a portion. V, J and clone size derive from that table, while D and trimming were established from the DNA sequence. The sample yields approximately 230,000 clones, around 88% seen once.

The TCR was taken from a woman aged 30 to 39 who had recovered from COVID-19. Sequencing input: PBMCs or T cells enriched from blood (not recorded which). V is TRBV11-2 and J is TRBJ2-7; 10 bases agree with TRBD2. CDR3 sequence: CASSPLTSGPEQYF. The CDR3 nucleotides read TGTGCCAGCAGCCCATTGACTAGCGGGCCCGAGCAGTACTTC.